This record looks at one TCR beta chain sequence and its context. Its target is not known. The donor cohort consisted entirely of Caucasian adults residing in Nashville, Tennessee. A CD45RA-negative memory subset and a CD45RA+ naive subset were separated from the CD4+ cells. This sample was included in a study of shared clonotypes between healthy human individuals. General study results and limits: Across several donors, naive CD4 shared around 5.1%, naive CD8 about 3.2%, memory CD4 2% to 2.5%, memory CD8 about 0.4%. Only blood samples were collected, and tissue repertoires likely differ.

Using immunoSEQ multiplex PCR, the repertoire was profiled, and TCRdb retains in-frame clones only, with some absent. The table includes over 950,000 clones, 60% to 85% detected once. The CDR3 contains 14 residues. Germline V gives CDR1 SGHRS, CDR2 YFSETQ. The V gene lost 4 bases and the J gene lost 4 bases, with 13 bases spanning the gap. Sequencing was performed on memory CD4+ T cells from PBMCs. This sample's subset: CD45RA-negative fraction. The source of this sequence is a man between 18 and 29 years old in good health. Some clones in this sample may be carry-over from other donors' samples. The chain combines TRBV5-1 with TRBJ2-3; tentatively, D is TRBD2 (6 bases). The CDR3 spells CASSLGLFPDTQYF. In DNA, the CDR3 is TGCGCCAGCAGCCTGGGACTTTTCCCAGATACGCAGTATTTT. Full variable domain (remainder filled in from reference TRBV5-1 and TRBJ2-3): KAGVTQTPRYLIKTRGQQVTLSCSPISGHRSVSWYQQTPGQGLQFLFEYFSETQRNKGNFPGRFSGRQFSNSRSEMNVSTLELGDSALYLCASSLGLFPDTQYFGPGTRLTVL.